This paragraph reports one T cell receptor (beta chain). Its target is not known. There are 16 residues in the CDR3. From germline, CDR1 is MNHNY and CDR2 SVGAGI (reference sequence). V gave up 7 bases and J gave up 4 bases; unmatched junction bases: 6. This entry is derived from a study of human T cells and chemical hapten exposure. Described time point: pre-sensitization, week 0. Stated treatment: therapeutic diphenylcyclopropenone sensitization with weekly scalp DPC. Overall study findings and caveats: After DPC sensitization, TCRs above 1 in 1000 frequency showed no change.

TCRdb itself ran the RACE reads through MiXCR, one entry per CDR3 protein. The sample has about 80,000 distinct CDR3 sequences, approximately 14% seen once. The sample consisted of whole blood, taken in connection with sensitization to the hapten diphenylcyclopropenone (DPC). The source is a woman in her forties or fifties with alopecia areata. Some clones in this sample may be carry-over from other donors' samples. The chain uses TRBV6-6 and TRBJ2-6, with 11 bases lining up with TRBD1. The CDR3 loop reads CASTGQGAQGANVLTF. As DNA, the CDR3 is TGTGCCAGCACCGGACAGGGGGCGCAAGGGGCCAACGTCCTGACTTTC.